This T cell receptor beta chain was sequenced in a study of blood T cells in healthy people across ages. Each sample yielded at least 6 micrograms of PBMC total RNA. There are many counts of this clonotype. What it recognizes is unknown. A second PCR of roughly 7 to 11 cycles used a sample-barcoded 5' primer and a J-beta primer mix. The yield of each sample was at least 2.5 million CDR3-containing paired-end reads. Via MiXCR, TCRdb re-called the 5' RACE reads, giving one row per CDR3 protein. Here the sample spans about 1.5 million distinct CDR3 sequences, approximately 43% being singletons. Notes on the study in general: Across samples, TCR beta diversity tracked strongly with naive T cell percentage.

This CDR3 is built from 14 residues. The V gene's germline CDR1 is SQVTM and CDR2 ANQGSEA. Losses at the gene ends were 4 bases for V and 6 bases for J; bases not matched to a gene: 10. The sample consisted of blood. The source of this sequence is a woman aged 18-35 years in good health. V is TRBV29-1 and J is TRBJ1-2; 8 bases map to TRBD1. The CDR3 coding sequence is TGCAGCGTTGTAAGCGACAGGGGAAGAAATGGCTACACCTTC. It yields the protein CSVVSDRGRNGYTF.